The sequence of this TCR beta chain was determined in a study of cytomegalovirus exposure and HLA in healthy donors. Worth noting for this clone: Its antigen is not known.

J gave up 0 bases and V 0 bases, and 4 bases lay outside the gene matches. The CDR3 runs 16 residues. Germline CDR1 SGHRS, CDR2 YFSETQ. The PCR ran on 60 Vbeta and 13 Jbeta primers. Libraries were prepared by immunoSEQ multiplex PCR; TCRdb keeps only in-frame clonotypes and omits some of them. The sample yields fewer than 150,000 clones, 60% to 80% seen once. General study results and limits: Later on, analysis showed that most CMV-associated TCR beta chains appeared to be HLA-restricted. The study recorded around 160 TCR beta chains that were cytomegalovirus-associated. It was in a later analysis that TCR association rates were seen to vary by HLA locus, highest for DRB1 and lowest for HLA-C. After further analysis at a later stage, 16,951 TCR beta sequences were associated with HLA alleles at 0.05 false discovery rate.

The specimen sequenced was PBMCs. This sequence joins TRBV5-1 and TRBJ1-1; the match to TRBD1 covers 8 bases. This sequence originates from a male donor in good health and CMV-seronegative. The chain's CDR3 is CASSLAGGPLNTEAFF. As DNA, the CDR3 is TGCGCCAGCAGCTTGGCAGGGGGCCCTCTGAACACTGAAGCTTTCTTT.